In this sample, the clone carrying this TCR beta chain turned up once. Its antigen is unidentified. The study did not record CMV serostatus for this donor. The record originates from a study of cytomegalovirus exposure and HLA in healthy donors. The study, taken as a whole, reports: When presence/absence was analysed, sequencing depth was taken to be roughly uniform across donors.

The PCR employed 60 Vbeta primers together with 13 Jbeta primers. Some clones are missing from TCRdb's copy, which holds only in-frame ones; the method was immunoSEQ multiplex PCR. The table records over 200,000 clones, about 85% of them present only once. Material: PBMCs. This receptor was taken from a human donor in good health.

This chain's CDR3 is CASSIPDSGVKETQYF. The CDR3 DNA is TGTGCCAGTAGTATTCCTGATAGCGGGGTTAAAGAGACCCAGTACTTC. The chain is built from TRBV19 and TRBJ2-5, with 8 nucleotides matching TRBD2. Germline CDR1 reads LNHDA; CDR2 reads SQIVND (reference sequence). The CDR3 covers 16 residues. V dropped 3 bases and J dropped 3; count of bases not matched to a gene: 9.